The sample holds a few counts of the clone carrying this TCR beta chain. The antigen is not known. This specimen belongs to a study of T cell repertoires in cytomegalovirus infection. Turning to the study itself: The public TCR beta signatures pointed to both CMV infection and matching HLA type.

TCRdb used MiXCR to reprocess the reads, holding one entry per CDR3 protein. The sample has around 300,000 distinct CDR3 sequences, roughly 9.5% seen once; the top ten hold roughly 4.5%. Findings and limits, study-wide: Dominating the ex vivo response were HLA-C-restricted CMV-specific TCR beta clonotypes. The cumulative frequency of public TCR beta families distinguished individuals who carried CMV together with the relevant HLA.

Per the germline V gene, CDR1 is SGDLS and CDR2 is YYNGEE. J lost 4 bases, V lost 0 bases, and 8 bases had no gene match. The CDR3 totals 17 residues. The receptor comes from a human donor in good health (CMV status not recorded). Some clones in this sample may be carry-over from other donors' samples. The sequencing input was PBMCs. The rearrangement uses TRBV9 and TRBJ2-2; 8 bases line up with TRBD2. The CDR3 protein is CASSVAPASGPTGELFF. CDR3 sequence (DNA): TGTGCCAGCAGCGTAGCTCCCGCTAGCGGGCCCACCGGGGAGCTGTTTTTT.